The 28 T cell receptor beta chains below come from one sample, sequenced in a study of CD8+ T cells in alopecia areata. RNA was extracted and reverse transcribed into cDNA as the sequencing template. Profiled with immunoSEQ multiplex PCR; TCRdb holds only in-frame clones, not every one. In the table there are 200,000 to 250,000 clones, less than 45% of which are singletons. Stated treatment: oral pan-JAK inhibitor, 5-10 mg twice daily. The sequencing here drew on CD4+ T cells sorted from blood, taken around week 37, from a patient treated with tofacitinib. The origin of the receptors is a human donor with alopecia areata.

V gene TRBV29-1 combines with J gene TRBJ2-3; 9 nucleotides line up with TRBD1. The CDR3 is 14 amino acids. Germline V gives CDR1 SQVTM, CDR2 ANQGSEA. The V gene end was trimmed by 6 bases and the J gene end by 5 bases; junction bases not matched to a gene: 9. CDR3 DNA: TGCAGCGTGGTCCGGGACAGGGTAGAAGATACGCAGTATTTT. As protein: CSVVRDRVEDTQYF.

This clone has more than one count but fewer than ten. DNA for the CDR3: TGTGCCAGCAGCCCTACTAGTGTCGGGCCAGATACGCAGTATTTT. The encoded protein is CASSPTSVGPDTQYF. The rearrangement uses TRBV2 and TRBJ2-3, with D possibly matching TRBD2 (5 bases). The CDR3 covers 15 residues. Germline V gives CDR1 SNHLY, CDR2 FYNNEI. V was shortened by 6 bases and J by 4 bases, with 17 bases between the two germline ends.

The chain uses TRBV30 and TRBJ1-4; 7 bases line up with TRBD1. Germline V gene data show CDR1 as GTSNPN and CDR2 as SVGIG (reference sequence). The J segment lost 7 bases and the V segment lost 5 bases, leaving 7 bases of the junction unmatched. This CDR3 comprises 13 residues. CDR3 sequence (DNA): TGTGCCTGGGTCTCAGGGGGTGGTGAAAAACTGTTTTTT. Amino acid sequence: CAWVSGGGEKLFF.

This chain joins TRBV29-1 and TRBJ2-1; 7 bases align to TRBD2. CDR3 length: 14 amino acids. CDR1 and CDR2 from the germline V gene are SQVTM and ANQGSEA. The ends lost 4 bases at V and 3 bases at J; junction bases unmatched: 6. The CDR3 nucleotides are TGCAGCGTTGGGGCTCGCGGGAGCTACAATGAGCAGTTCTTC. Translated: CSVGARGSYNEQFF.

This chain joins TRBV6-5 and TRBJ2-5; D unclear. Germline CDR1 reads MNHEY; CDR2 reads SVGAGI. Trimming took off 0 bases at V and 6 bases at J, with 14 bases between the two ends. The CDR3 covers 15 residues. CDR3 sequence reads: CASSYSTGPAKTQYF. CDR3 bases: TGTGCCAGCAGTTACTCGACCGGCCCGGCGAAGACCCAGTACTTC.

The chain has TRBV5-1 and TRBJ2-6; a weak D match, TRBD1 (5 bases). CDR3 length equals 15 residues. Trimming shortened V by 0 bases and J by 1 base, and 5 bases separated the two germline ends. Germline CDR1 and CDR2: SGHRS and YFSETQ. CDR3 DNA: TGCGCCAGCAGCTTGGGACAGTCTGGGGCCAACGTCCTGACTTTC. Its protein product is CASSLGQSGANVLTF.

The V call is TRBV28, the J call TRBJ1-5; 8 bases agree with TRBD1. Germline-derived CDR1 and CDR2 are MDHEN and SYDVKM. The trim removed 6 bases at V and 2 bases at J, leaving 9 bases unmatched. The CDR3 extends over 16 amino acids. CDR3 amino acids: CASSRTTGVGNQPQHF. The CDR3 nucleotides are TGTGCCAGCAGCCGTACGACAGGGGTTGGCAATCAGCCCCAGCATTTT.

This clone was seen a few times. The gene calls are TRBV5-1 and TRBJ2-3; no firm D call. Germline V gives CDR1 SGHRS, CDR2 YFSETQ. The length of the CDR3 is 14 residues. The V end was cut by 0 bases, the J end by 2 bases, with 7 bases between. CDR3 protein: CASSLGTITDTQYF. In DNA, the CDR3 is TGCGCCAGCAGCTTGGGGACCATCACAGATACGCAGTATTTT.

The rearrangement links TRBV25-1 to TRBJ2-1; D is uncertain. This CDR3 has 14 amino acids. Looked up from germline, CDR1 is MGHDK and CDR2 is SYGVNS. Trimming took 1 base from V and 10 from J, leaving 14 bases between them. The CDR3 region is CASSESSLRHEQFF. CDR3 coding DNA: TGTGCCAGCAGTGAATCCTCCTTGCGGCACGAGCAGTTCTTC.

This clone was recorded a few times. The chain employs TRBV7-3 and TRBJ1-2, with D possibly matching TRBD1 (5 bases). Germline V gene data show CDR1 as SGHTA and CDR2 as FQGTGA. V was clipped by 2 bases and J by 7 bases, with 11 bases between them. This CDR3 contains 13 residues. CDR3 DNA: TGTGCCAGCAGCTTAGCACTGGGGACTGGCTACACCTTC. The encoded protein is CASSLALGTGYTF.

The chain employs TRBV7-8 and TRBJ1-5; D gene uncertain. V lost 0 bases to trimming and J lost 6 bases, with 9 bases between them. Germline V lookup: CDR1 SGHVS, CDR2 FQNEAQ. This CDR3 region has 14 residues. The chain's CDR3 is CASSLALSAQPQHF. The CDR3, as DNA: TGTGCCAGCAGCTTAGCGCTGAGCGCTCAGCCCCAGCATTTT.

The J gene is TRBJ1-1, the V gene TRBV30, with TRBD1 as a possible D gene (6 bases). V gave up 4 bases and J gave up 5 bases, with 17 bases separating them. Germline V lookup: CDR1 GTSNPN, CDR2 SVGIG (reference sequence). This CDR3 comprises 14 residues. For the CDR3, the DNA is TGTGCCTGGACAGGGGAGGCAGGGGAGACTGAAGCTTTCTTT. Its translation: CAWTGEAGETEAFF.

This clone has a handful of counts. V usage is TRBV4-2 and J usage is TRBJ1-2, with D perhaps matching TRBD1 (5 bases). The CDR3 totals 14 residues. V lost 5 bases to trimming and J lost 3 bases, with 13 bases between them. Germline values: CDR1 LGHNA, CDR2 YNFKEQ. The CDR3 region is CASSSRDRDYGYTF. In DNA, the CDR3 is TGTGCCAGCAGCAGCCGGGACCGAGACTATGGCTACACCTTC.

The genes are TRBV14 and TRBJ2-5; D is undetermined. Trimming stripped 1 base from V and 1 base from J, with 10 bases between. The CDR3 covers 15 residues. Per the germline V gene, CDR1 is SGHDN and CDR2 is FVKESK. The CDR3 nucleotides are TGTGCCAGCAGCCAAGCGTTACCGATCCAAGAGACCCAGTACTTC. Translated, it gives CASSQALPIQETQYF.

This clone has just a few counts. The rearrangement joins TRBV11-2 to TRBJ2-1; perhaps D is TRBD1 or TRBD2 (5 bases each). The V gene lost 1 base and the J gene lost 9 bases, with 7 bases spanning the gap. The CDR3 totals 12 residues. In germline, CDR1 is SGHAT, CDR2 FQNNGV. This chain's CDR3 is CASSLAGTEQFF. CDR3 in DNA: TGTGCCAGCAGCTTAGCGGGGACTGAGCAGTTCTTC.

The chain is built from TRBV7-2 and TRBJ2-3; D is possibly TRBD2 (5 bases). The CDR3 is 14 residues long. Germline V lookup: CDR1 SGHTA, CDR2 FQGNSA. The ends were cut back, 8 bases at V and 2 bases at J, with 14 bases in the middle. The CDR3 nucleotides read TGTGCCAGCTCAGAGGGCCGGGACACAGATACGCAGTATTTT. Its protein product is CASSEGRDTDTQYF. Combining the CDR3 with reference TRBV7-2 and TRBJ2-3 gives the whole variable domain GAGVSQSPSNKVTEKGKDVELRCDPISGHTALYWYRQSLGQGLEFLIYFQGNSAPDKSGLPSDRFSAERTGGSVSTLTIQRTQQEDSAVYLCASSEGRDTDTQYFGPGTRLTVL.

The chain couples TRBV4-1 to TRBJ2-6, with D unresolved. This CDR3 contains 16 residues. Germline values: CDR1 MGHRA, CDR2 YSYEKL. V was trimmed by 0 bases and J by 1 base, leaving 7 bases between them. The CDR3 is CASSQEGYSGANVLTF. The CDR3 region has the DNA TGCGCCAGCAGCCAAGAGGGGTATTCTGGGGCCAACGTCCTGACTTTC.

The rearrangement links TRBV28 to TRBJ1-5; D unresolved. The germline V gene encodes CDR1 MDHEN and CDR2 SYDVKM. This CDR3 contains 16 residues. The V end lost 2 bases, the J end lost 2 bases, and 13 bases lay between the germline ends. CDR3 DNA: TGTGCCAGCAGTTTAAGTGTTGTCGGCGGCAATCAGCCCCAGCATTTT. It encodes CASSLSVVGGNQPQHF. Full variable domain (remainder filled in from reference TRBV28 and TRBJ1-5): DVKVTQSSRYLVKRTGEKVFLECVQDMDHENMFWYRQDPGLGLRLIYFSYDVKMKEKGDIPEGYSVSREKKERFSLILESASTNQTSMYLCASSLSVVGGNQPQHFGDGTRLSIL.

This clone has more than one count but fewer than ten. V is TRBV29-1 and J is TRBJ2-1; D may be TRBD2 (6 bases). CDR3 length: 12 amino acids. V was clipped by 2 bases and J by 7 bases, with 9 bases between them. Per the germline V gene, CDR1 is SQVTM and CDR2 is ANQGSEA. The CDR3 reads CSVESGGNEQFF. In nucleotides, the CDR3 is TGCAGCGTTGAAAGTGGAGGGAATGAGCAGTTCTTC.

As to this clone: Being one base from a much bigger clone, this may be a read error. Here the CDR3 DNA reads TGTGCCAGCAGCAAGGACGGAGGCAATCAGCCCCAGCATTTT. Residues: CASSKDGGNQPQHF. This chain connects TRBV6-4 to TRBJ1-5; the D is unclear. Trimming took off 6 bases at V and 2 bases at J, with 11 bases between the two ends. The CDR3 consists of 14 residues. Germline V gene sequence: CDR1 MRHNA, CDR2 SNTAGT.

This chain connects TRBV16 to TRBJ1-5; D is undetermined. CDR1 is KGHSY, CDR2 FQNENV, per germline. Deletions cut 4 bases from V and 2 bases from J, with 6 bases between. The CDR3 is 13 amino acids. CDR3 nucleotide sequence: TGTGCCAGCAGCCTGCAGGGCAATCAGCCCCAGCATTTT. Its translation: CASSLQGNQPQHF.

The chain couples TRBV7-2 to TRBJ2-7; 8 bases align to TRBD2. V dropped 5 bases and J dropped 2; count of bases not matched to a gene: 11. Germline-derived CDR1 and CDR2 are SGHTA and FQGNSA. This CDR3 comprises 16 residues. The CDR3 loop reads CASSATLREGPYEQYF. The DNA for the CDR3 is TGTGCCAGCAGCGCCACCCTCCGGGAGGGCCCCTACGAGCAGTACTTC. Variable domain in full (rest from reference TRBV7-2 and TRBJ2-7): GAGVSQSPSNKVTEKGKDVELRCDPISGHTALYWYRQSLGQGLEFLIYFQGNSAPDKSGLPSDRFSAERTGGSVSTLTIQRTQQEDSAVYLCASSATLREGPYEQYFGPGTRLTVT.

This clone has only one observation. The CDR3 sequence: CAISVPGTGEQYF. The CDR3 DNA reads as TGTGCCATCAGTGTTCCCGGGACAGGCGAGCAGTACTTC. The chain is built from TRBV10-3 and TRBJ2-7; 8 positions agree with TRBD1. Trimming at V came to 4 bases and at J to 6 bases, leaving 5 bases not matched to a gene. The V gene's germline CDR1 is ENHRY and CDR2 SYGVKD. The CDR3 contains 13 residues.

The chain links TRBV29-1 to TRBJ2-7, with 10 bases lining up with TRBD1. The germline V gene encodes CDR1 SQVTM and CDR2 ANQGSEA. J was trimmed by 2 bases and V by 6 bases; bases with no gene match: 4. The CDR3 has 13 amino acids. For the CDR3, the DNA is TGCAGCGTCTCCGGACAGGGGGCCTACGAGCAGTACTTC. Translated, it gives CSVSGQGAYEQYF.

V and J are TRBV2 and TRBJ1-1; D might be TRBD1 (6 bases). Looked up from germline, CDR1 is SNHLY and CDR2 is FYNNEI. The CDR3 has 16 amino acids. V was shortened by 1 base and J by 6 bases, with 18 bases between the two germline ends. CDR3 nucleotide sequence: TGTGCCAGCAGTGAAGAGTGGGGGCTGGGACGTCCTGAAGCTTTCTTT. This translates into CASSEEWGLGRPEAFF.

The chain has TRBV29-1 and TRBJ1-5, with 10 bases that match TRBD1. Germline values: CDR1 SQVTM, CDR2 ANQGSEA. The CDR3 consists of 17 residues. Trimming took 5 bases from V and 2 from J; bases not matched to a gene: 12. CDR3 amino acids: CSVHPGTGDRGNQPQHF. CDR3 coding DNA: TGCAGCGTTCACCCCGGGACAGGGGATCGTGGCAATCAGCCCCAGCATTTT.

The CDR3 spells CASSLAARGDTQYF. The CDR3 DNA sequence: TGTGCCAGCAGCTTAGCGGCAAGGGGAGATACGCAGTATTTT. V and J are TRBV7-2 and TRBJ2-3, with D possibly TRBD1 on 5 matching bases. The germline V gene has CDR1 SGHTA and CDR2 FQGNSA. V was pared by 0 bases and J by 5 bases, with 9 bases between. This CDR3 spans 14 amino acids.

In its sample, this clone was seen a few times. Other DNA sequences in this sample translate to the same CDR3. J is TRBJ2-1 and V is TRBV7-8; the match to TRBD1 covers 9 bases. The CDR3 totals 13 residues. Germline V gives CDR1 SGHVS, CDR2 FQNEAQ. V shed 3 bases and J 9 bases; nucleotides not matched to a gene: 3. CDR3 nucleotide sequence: TGTGCCAGCAGCTTGGACAGGGGTGGTGAGCAGTTCTTC. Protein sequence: CASSLDRGGEQFF.